This passage covers 7 T cell receptor beta chains from one sample sequenced in a study of T cell responses to AZD1222 COVID-19 vaccine. Data came from immunoSEQ multiplex PCR; TCRdb stores just in-frame clones and leaves some out. The sample comprises fewer than 150,000 clones, 90% of which are singletons, and approximately 3.6% rests with the top ten. The sample consisted of peripheral blood, taken on day 0 of AZD1222 vaccination. Receptors originate from an adult in good health.

The J gene is TRBJ2-7, the V gene TRBV5-6, with TRBD1 matching over 9 bases. CDR1 and CDR2 from the germline V gene are SGHDT and YYEEEE. Unmatched junction bases numbered 7, after V lost 6 bases and J lost 3 bases. The CDR3 sequence is 14 residues long. CDR3: CASTTGQGNYEQYF. Here the CDR3 DNA reads TGTGCCAGCACCACCGGACAGGGGAACTACGAGCAGTACTTC.

V and J are TRBV12-5 and TRBJ1-1, with D perhaps TRBD1 (5 bases). The germline V and J ends were trimmed by 0 bases and 9 bases, with 14 bases remaining between them. This CDR3 has 14 residues. The germline V gene encodes CDR1 LGHNT and CDR2 FRNRAP. The CDR3 region is CASGLVSGRGKAFF. CDR3 nucleotides: TGTGCTAGTGGTTTGGTATCAGGGCGAGGAAAAGCTTTCTTT.

The J gene is TRBJ2-1, the V gene TRBV4-3; TRBD2 matches 7 bases. This CDR3 has 15 amino acids. After removal of 3 bases from V and 1 base from J, the junction contained 3 bases not matched to a gene. The V gene's germline CDR1 is LGHNA and CDR2 YSLEER. In DNA form, the CDR3 reads TGCGCCAGCAGCCACGCTAGCGGTTCCTACAATGAGCAGTTCTTC. It yields the protein CASSHASGSYNEQFF.

V is TRBV19 and J is TRBJ1-6; no clear D. V was pared by 9 bases and J by 7 bases, with 19 bases between. The CDR3 extends over 15 amino acids. Germline CDR1 reads LNHDA; CDR2 reads SQIVND (reference sequence). DNA for the CDR3: TGTGCCAGCGTACCCTCTACCGGGCAGAATTCACCCCTCCACTTT. Residues: CASVPSTGQNSPLHF. The full variable domain, in which reference TRBV19 and TRBJ1-6 provide the parts outside the CDR3, is DGGITQSPKYLFRKEGQNVTLSCEQNLNHDAMYWYRQDPGQGLRLIYYSQIVNDFQKGDIAEGYSVSREKKESFPLTVTSAQKNPTAFYLCASVPSTGQNSPLHFGNGTRLTVT.

In its sample, this clone was seen a few times. This chain links TRBV7-2 with TRBJ1-5; TRBD1 matches 7 bases. With V trimmed by 3 bases and J by 13 bases, 6 bases remained unmatched. The germline CDR1 and CDR2 sequences are SGHTA and FQGNSA. This CDR3 is 12 amino acids long. CDR3 coding DNA: TGTGCCAGCAGCTTCCCGGACAGGCAACAGCATTTT. It translates to CASSFPDRQQHF.

V and J are TRBV28 and TRBJ1-5, with D unclear. The CDR3 spans 12 residues. Germline lookup yields CDR1 MDHEN and CDR2 SYDVKM. The V gene lost 4 bases and the J gene lost 15 bases, with 16 bases spanning the gap. CDR3 bases: TGTGCCAGCAGTTACGGTGCGACTAGTTGGCATTTT. It is translated as CASSYGATSWHF.

The chain is built from TRBV10-3 and TRBJ2-2; 16 nucleotides agree with TRBD2. Trimming at V came to 5 bases and at J to 4 bases, leaving 7 bases not matched to a gene. This CDR3 contains 18 residues. The V gene's germline CDR1 is ENHRY and CDR2 SYGVKD. CDR3 loop: CAISSSGLAGGRTGELFF. The CDR3, as DNA: TGTGCCATCAGTAGTTCGGGACTAGCGGGAGGGCGCACCGGGGAGCTGTTTTTT.